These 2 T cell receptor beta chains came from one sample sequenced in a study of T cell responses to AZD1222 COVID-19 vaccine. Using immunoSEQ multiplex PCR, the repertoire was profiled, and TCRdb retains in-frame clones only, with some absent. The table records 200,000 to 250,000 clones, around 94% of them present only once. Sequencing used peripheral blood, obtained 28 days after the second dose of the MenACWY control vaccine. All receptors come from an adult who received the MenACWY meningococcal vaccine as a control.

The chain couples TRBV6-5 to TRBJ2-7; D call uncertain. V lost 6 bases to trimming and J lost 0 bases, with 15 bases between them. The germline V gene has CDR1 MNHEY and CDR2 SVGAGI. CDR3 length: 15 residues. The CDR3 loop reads CASSGSATRSYEQYF. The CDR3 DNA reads TGTGCCAGCAGCGGGTCCGCGACGCGCTCCTACGAGCAGTACTTC.

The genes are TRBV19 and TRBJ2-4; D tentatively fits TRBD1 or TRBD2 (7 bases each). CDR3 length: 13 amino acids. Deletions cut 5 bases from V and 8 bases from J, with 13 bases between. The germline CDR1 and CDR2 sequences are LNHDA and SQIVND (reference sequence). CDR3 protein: CASSAQGGDIQYF. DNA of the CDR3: TGTGCCAGTAGTGCTCAGGGGGGGGACATTCAGTACTTC.